A single T cell receptor (beta chain) is shown here with its context. This CDR3 has 15 amino acids. The ends lost 4 bases at V and 5 bases at J; junction bases unmatched: 7. Per germline, CDR1 SGHNT and CDR2 YYREEE (reference sequence). Data came from immunoSEQ multiplex PCR; TCRdb stores just in-frame clones and leaves some out. The table lists some 89,000 clones, about 95% of them singletons. This entry is derived from a study of technical replicates of blood from several donors. V is TRBV5-4 and J is TRBJ2-3; 10 nucleotides line up with TRBD1. Sequencing input: T cells isolated from PBMCs. The source is a human donor in good health. The CDR3 sequence is CASSRGQGVGDTQYF. CDR3 in DNA: TGTGCCAGCAGCCGAGGACAGGGGGTAGGAGATACGCAGTATTTT.